This T cell receptor beta chain emerged from a study of cytomegalovirus exposure and HLA in healthy donors. On the study more broadly: Membership in the Caucasian-associated ancestry cluster was found for about 84% of 300 to 400 genotyped donors.

Amplification used 60 Vbeta primers and 13 Jbeta primers. Method: immunoSEQ multiplex PCR; TCRdb's copy keeps in-frame clones and lacks some. The table lists under 150,000 clones, about 70% of them singletons, with 2% to 3% in the top ten. Study-wide results and limits: A later analysis showed TCR association rates differing by HLA locus, peaking at DRB1 and lowest at HLA-C. An analysis done earlier found most TCR beta V segments productive about 90% or about 30% of the time.

V trimming: 4 bases; J trimming: 4 bases; junction bases outside the gene matches: 5. The CDR3 is 15 residues long. The germline V gene encodes CDR1 SEHNR and CDR2 FQNEAQ (reference sequence). About this clone itself: Its antigen is unknown.

The chain combines TRBV7-9 with TRBJ2-2; 8 bases are shared with TRBD1. The origin of this receptor is an older woman in good health and CMV-seropositive. Sequencing was done on a sample of PBMCs. CDR3 loop: CASSSDRGPTGELFF. The CDR3 DNA reads as TGTGCCAGCAGCTCTGACAGGGGCCCCACCGGGGAGCTGTTTTTT.